This passage covers 24 T cell receptor beta chains from one sample sequenced in a study of beta chain features in type 1 diabetes. Their antigen targets remain unknown. Study-wide results and caveats: A moderate, significant TCRB CDR3 shortening appeared in type 1 diabetes across four CD4+ subsets.

Expressed TCRB transcripts got sequenced, as all isolated RNA was reverse transcribed. Sequencing was performed with immunoSEQ multiplex PCR; in TCRdb, only in-frame clones are kept and a portion is missing. The sample yields approximately 730,000 clones, roughly 13% seen once. Source material: naive CD4+ T cells from blood. The receptor set was obtained from a man between 18 and 29 years old with type 1 diabetes.

The rearrangement links TRBV6-6 to TRBJ1-2; no clear D. The CDR3 is 15 amino acids. In germline, CDR1 is MNHNY, CDR2 SVGAGI (reference sequence). V was trimmed by 0 bases and J by 7 bases, leaving 15 bases between them. CDR3 nucleotides: TGTGCCAGCAGTTACTCGATCGGATCCGATTCTGGCTACACCTTC. This codes for CASSYSIGSDSGYTF.

This clone was seen more than once but under ten times. The V and J genes are TRBV5-1 and TRBJ2-1; TRBD2 agrees at 12 bases. The junction had 2 bases not matched to a gene; V was cut back by 0 bases and J by 13 bases. This CDR3 region has 13 residues. Germline lookup yields CDR1 SGHRS and CDR2 YFSETQ. CDR3: CASSLGLAGEQFF. As DNA, the CDR3 is TGCGCCAGCAGCTTGGGACTAGCGGGGGAACAGTTCTTC.

The chain employs TRBV9 and TRBJ1-3; the D is unclear. CDR3 size: 14 residues. The V and J ends lost 4 bases and 2 bases respectively, with 10 bases between them. The germline gives CDR1 SGDLS, CDR2 YYNGEE. CDR3 sequence: CASSPDNPGNTIYF. DNA of the CDR3: TGTGCCAGCAGCCCAGATAATCCTGGAAACACCATATATTTT.

As DNA, the CDR3 is TGTGCCTGGAGTGTAACCAGGGATAATGAAAAACTGTTTTTT. It yields the protein CAWSVTRDNEKLFF. The rearrangement uses TRBV30 and TRBJ1-4; a weak D match, TRBD1 (5 bases). The CDR3 covers 14 residues. Trimming pared 0 bases from V and 4 bases from J, leaving 9 bases between. The germline CDR1 and CDR2 sequences are GTSNPN and SVGIG (reference sequence).

The chain employs TRBV14 and TRBJ1-1, with 10 positions matching TRBD1. Germline loops: CDR1 SGHDN, CDR2 FVKESK. The trim removed 0 bases at V and 4 bases at J, leaving 2 bases unmatched. The CDR3 covers 15 residues. In DNA form, the CDR3 reads TGTGCCAGCAGCCAAGAGGGGACAGGGGTCACTGAAGCTTTCTTT. This sequence encodes CASSQEGTGVTEAFF.

This chain links TRBV30 with TRBJ1-1; the D is unclear. The CDR3 is 14 residues long. Trimming removed 4 bases at V and 0 bases at J, with 12 bases between. Germline CDR1 GTSNPN, CDR2 SVGIG (reference sequence). The CDR3, as DNA: TGTGCCTGGAAAGTGGGCAGAATGAACACTGAAGCTTTCTTT. Amino acid sequence: CAWKVGRMNTEAFF.

This chain links TRBV6-5 with TRBJ1-2, with D hard to call. Germline CDR1 reads MNHEY; CDR2 reads SVGAGI. V was pared by 5 bases and J by 3 bases, with 10 bases between. This CDR3 is 13 amino acids long. The CDR3: CASSREEDYGYTF. In nucleotides, the CDR3 is TGTGCCAGCAGTCGCGAGGAAGACTATGGCTACACCTTC.

This sequence joins TRBV21-1 and TRBJ2-3; TRBD2 is the table's D call, not checked against the DNA. TRBV21-1 is a pseudogene. The CDR3 runs 15 residues. The CDR3 nucleotides read TGTGCCAGCACGATCGGGGGGACTAGCACAGATACGCAGTATTTT. Protein product: CASTIGGTSTDTQYF.

V usage is TRBV5-1 and J usage is TRBJ2-3, with D possibly matching TRBD1 (5 bases). There are 14 residues in the CDR3. Germline-derived CDR1 and CDR2 are SGHRS and YFSETQ. V gave up 3 bases and J gave up 1 base, with 9 bases separating them. The CDR3 DNA follows: TGCGCCAGCAGCTCCATGACAGGCACAGATACGCAGTATTTT. It is translated as CASSSMTGTDTQYF.

The J gene is TRBJ2-5, the V gene TRBV7-6; the D gene is possibly TRBD2 (6 bases). V shed 1 base and J shed 7 bases, with 10 bases lying between them. The germline V gene encodes CDR1 SGHVS and CDR2 FNYEAQ. The CDR3 consists of 13 residues. The CDR3 spells CASSLDTGGTQYF. Written as DNA, the CDR3 is TGTGCCAGCAGCTTAGATACCGGGGGGACCCAGTACTTC. The full variable domain, in which reference TRBV7-6 and TRBJ2-5 provide the parts outside the CDR3, is GAGVSQSPRYKVTKRGQDVALRCDPISGHVSLYWYRQALGQGPEFLTYFNYEAQQDKSGLPNDRFSAERPEGSISTLTIQRTEQRDSAMYRCASSLDTGGTQYFGPGTRLLVL.

This clone was seen a few times. V gene TRBV5-1 combines with J gene TRBJ2-5, with a possible D match to TRBD1 (5 bases). The V end lost 6 bases, the J end lost 14 bases, and 8 bases lay between the germline ends. Germline CDR1 is SGHRS and CDR2 is YFSETQ. The CDR3 runs 8 residues. The CDR3 is CASKGPYF. The CDR3 DNA is TGCGCCAGCAAGGGGCCTTACTTC.

This clone came up a few times. The chain uses TRBV4-1 and TRBJ1-1; TRBD1 might be the D (6 bases). V was clipped by 4 bases and J by 7 bases, with 16 bases between them. This CDR3 is built from 14 residues. Per germline, CDR1 MGHRA and CDR2 YSYEKL. The CDR3 sequence: CASSPLGGIGEAFF. The CDR3, as DNA: TGCGCCAGCAGCCCTTTGGGGGGCATCGGTGAAGCTTTCTTT.

This clone has a handful of counts. This chain links TRBV19 with TRBJ2-3, with TRBD2 identical over 7 bases. The V and J ends lost 1 base and 1 base, in that order; junction bases with no gene match: 2. The CDR3 spans 15 residues. Germline lookup yields CDR1 LNHDA and CDR2 SQIVND (reference sequence). The CDR3 is CASSIATSGTDTQYF. CDR3 DNA: TGTGCCAGTAGTATAGCCACTAGCGGCACAGATACGCAGTATTTT.

This clone was observed a handful of times. Here the CDR3 reads CASSWLPTGVYGYTF. CDR3 sequence (DNA): TGTGCCAGCAGCTGGCTACCCACGGGCGTCTATGGCTACACCTTC. This chain uses TRBV5-6 with TRBJ1-2; D uncertain. V gave up 3 bases and J gave up 4 bases, with 16 bases separating them. CDR1 SGHDT and CDR2 YYEEEE come from the germline V gene. The CDR3 spans 15 residues.

This chain links TRBV19 with TRBJ1-2; the match to TRBD1 covers 10 bases. V shed 7 bases, J shed 6 bases, and the junction held 5 bases outside the gene matches. The CDR3 is 13 amino acids. Germline V gene data show CDR1 as LNHDA and CDR2 as SQIVND (reference sequence). CDR3 sequence: CASTLDRGHGYTF. The DNA for the CDR3 is TGTGCCAGTACCCTAGACAGGGGGCATGGCTACACCTTC.

The chain combines TRBV30 with TRBJ1-4; D gene unclear. CDR3 length: 16 residues. V lost 3 bases and J lost 2, with 16 bases in between. Germline V gene lookup returns CDR1 GTSNPN and CDR2 SVGIG (reference sequence). The CDR3: CAWRPANPGTNEKLFF. The CDR3 DNA is TGTGCCTGGAGGCCAGCTAATCCCGGGACTAATGAAAAACTGTTTTTT.

This clone was observed a few times. This rearrangement joins TRBV10-2 to TRBJ2-7; D may be TRBD2 (6 bases). CDR1 WSHSY and CDR2 SAAADI come from the germline V gene. CDR3 size: 13 residues. Between the trimmed V and J ends, which lost 10 bases and 0 bases, there was a span of 13 bases. Here the CDR3 reads CATRTAGSYEQYF. The CDR3 DNA reads as TGCGCCACCCGCACAGCGGGCTCCTACGAGCAGTACTTC.

This clone was recorded a few times. V and J are TRBV20-1 and TRBJ1-4, with D hard to call. The germline CDR1 and CDR2 sequences are DFQATT and SNEGSKA (reference sequence). The CDR3 is 10 amino acids. V was trimmed by 6 bases and J by 14 bases, leaving 13 bases between them. The CDR3: CSASIGGLFF. The DNA of the CDR3 is TGCAGTGCCTCCATCGGAGGCCTGTTTTTT.

This clone showed up just a few times. The gene calls are TRBV10-3 and TRBJ1-1; 8 nucleotides match TRBD1. This CDR3 is 15 amino acids long. After removal of 10 bases from V and 5 bases from J, the junction contained 15 bases not matched to a gene. Germline CDR1 reads ENHRY; CDR2 reads SYGVKD. CDR3 in DNA: TGTGCCACCAACGGGGGACAGGTCATGAGTACTGAAGCTTTCTTT. It specifies CATNGGQVMSTEAFF.

This clone was recorded a few times. The rearrangement joins TRBV10-3 to TRBJ1-2; 8 bases are shared with TRBD1. V shed 6 bases, J shed 6 bases, and the junction held 9 bases outside the gene matches. This CDR3 comprises 14 residues. CDR1 and CDR2 from the germline V gene are ENHRY and SYGVKD. The CDR3 reads CAIRGDRGRDGYTF. CDR3 nucleotides: TGTGCCATCAGGGGCGACAGGGGAAGAGATGGCTACACCTTC.

The chain has TRBV14 and TRBJ1-2; the match to TRBD1 covers 7 bases. The germline V gene encodes CDR1 SGHDN and CDR2 FVKESK. Trimming at V came to 1 base and at J to 0 bases, leaving 5 bases not matched to a gene. The CDR3 sequence is 16 residues long. CDR3 sequence: CASSQVGDSSNYGYTF. CDR3 bases: TGTGCCAGCAGCCAAGTGGGGGACAGTTCTAACTATGGCTACACCTTC.

The genes are TRBV6-5 and TRBJ2-5; possibly TRBD1 for D (5 bases). The V and J ends lost 7 bases and 7 bases respectively, with 10 bases between them. The germline V gene encodes CDR1 MNHEY and CDR2 SVGAGI. This CDR3 is built from 11 residues. The CDR3: CASNRGATQYF. CDR3 nucleotide sequence: TGTGCCAGCAACCGTGGGGCGACCCAGTACTTC.

The chain employs TRBV15 and TRBJ2-6; perhaps TRBD2 as D (5 bases). The germline V gene has CDR1 LNHNV and CDR2 YYDKDF (reference sequence). The CDR3 loop spans 17 amino acids. V was cut by 6 bases and J by 1 base, with 16 bases left in between. The CDR3 DNA follows: TGTGCCACCAGTCGCGAGGGCTCAGCATCTGGGGCCAACGTCCTGACTTTC. Translated: CATSREGSASGANVLTF.

This clone showed up just a few times. This chain joins TRBV10-3 and TRBJ2-5; D gene unclear. Germline V gives CDR1 ENHRY, CDR2 SYGVKD. Trimming shortened V by 6 bases and J by 3 bases, and 11 bases separated the two germline ends. CDR3 length equals 13 residues. CDR3 residues: CAIRPVPEETQYF. CDR3 coding DNA: TGTGCCATCAGGCCCGTTCCTGAAGAGACCCAGTACTTC.